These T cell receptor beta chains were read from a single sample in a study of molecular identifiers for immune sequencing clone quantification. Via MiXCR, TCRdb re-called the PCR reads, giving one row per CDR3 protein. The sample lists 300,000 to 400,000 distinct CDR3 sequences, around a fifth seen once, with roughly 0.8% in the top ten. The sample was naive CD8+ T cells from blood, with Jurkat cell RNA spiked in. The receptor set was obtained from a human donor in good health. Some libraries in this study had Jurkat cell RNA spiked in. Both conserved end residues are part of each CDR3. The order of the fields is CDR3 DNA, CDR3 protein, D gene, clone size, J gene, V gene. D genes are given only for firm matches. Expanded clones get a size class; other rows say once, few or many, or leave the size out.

TGTGCCAGCAGTTCCTCAACGGGTGGTGGAATCGGCTACGAGCAGTACTTC CASSSSTGGGIGYEQYF - many TRBJ2-7 TRBV6-5
TGTGCCAGCAGTTACGATTTTTTGGTTGGGTTCGGACAGGGAAATCCTGTGGACGAGCAGTACTTC CASSYDFLVGFGQGNPVDEQYF TRBD1 once TRBJ2-7 TRBV6-2/TRBV6-3
TGCAGCGTTGAAGCTATTGGGACCTACCCTAGGGAGCAGTACTTC CSVEAIGTYPREQYF - many TRBJ2-7 TRBV29-1
TGTGCCAGTACCGGAACCGGTAGCGTCTACCAAGAGACCCAGTACTTC CASTGTGSVYQETQYF - - TRBJ2-5 TRBV19
TGCAGTGCTAGAGATTTAGGGCAGATCAATCAGCCCCAGCATTTT CSARDLGQINQPQHF - many TRBJ1-5 TRBV20-1
TGTGCCAGCAGCTTAGACCGGACAGGGAATGAAAAACTGTTTTTT CASSLDRTGNEKLFF TRBD1 many TRBJ1-4 TRBV7-9
TGTGCCAGCAGCCCTCTAGTTCTCACAGATACGCAGTATTTT CASSPLVLTDTQYF - few TRBJ2-3 TRBV12-3/TRBV12-4
TGTGCCAGCAGCTTAAGGCCAGGCGAAGAAAAACTGTTTTTT CASSLRPGEEKLFF - many TRBJ1-4 TRBV7-8
TGCAGTGTCACCGGAACGAACACCGGGGAGCTGTTTTTT CSVTGTNTGELFF - many TRBJ2-2 TRBV20-1
TGCGCCAGCAGCCCTATTCGGGACTCCTTTGTATCAGATACGCAGTATTTT CASSPIRDSFVSDTQYF - few TRBJ2-3 TRBV5-1